Listed here are 14 T cell receptor beta chains from one sample, sequenced in a study of human T cells and chemical hapten exposure. Via MiXCR, TCRdb re-called the RACE reads, giving one row per CDR3 protein. The repertoire holds 360,000 or so distinct CDR3 sequences, with nearly 6.5% as singletons. Stated time point: patch test 2, 6 weeks after DPC sensitization. Treatment defined: therapeutic diphenylcyclopropenone sensitization with weekly scalp DPC. The sample consisted of whole blood, taken in connection with sensitization to the hapten diphenylcyclopropenone (DPC). The receptors shown here come from a woman aged 18-29 years with alopecia areata. Some clones in this sample may be carry-over from other donors' samples.

This clonotype was observed a few times. The chain has TRBV7-2 and TRBJ1-5, with D perhaps TRBD1 (5 bases). The CDR3 covers 13 residues. Germline V gene data show CDR1 as SGHTA and CDR2 as FQGNSA. V lost 4 bases, J lost 4 bases, and 8 bases lay in between. CDR3 sequence reads: CASSSRVNQPQHF. The CDR3 DNA reads TGTGCCAGCAGCTCCAGGGTTAATCAGCCCCAGCATTTT.

This clonotype was recorded at least ten times. The chain recombines TRBV5-1 with TRBJ1-3; D gene ambiguous. The V and J ends lost 0 bases and 0 bases respectively, with 7 bases between them. The CDR3 covers 15 residues. Germline lookup yields CDR1 SGHRS and CDR2 YFSETQ. The DNA of the CDR3 is TGCGCCAGCAGCTTGGGAGGCGGCTCTGGAAACACCATATATTTT. It codes for CASSLGGGSGNTIYF.

The chain couples TRBV3-1 to TRBJ2-7; D not certain. CDR3 length equals 15 residues. V was shortened by 1 base and J by 0 bases, with 10 bases between the two germline ends. Looked up from germline, CDR1 is LGHDT and CDR2 is YNNKEL (reference sequence). CDR3 sequence: CASSQGSSYSYEQYF. In nucleotides, the CDR3 is TGTGCCAGCAGCCAAGGCAGCAGTTACTCCTACGAGCAGTACTTC.

The rearrangement links TRBV29-1 to TRBJ2-5; D assignment may be TRBD1 or TRBD2 (6 bases each). The length of the CDR3 is 15 residues. Per the germline V gene, CDR1 is SQVTM and CDR2 is ANQGSEA. V was pared by 1 base and J by 0 bases, with 12 bases between. CDR3 in amino acids: CSVEGGAGYQETQYF. The CDR3 DNA reads TGCAGCGTTGAAGGGGGGGCAGGGTACCAAGAGACCCAGTACTTC. Together with reference TRBV29-1 and TRBJ2-5, the CDR3 gives the full variable domain: SAVISQKPSRDICQRGTSLTIQCQVDSQVTMMFWYRQQPGQSLTLIATANQGSEATYESGFVIDKFPISRPNLTFSTLTVSNMSPEDSSIYLCSVEGGAGYQETQYFGPGTRLLVL.

There are many counts of this clonotype. The V and J genes are TRBV9 and TRBJ1-2; TRBD1 matches at 10 bases. The ends lost 0 bases at V and 5 bases at J; junction bases unmatched: 7. The CDR3 runs to 16 residues. Germline lookup yields CDR1 SGDLS and CDR2 YYNGEE. The CDR3 region is CASSVGTGQGMYGYTF. CDR3 sequence (DNA): TGTGCCAGCAGCGTAGGGACGGGACAGGGGATGTATGGCTACACCTTC.

This clonotype appeared many times. J is TRBJ1-3 and V is TRBV6-1, with a possible D match to TRBD1 (5 bases). V lost 3 bases to trimming and J lost 8 bases, with 20 bases between them. CDR1 is MNHNS and CDR2 is SASEGT in the germline V gene. The CDR3 is 16 residues long. CDR3 coding DNA: TGTGCCAGCAGTGATGGGCCCCCAGGGCTGATGGACACCATATATTTT. The encoded protein is CASSDGPPGLMDTIYF.

This clonotype was detected a few times. The rearrangement joins TRBV11-1 to TRBJ2-5, with unresolved D. The CDR3 contains 14 residues. CDR1 is SGHAT, CDR2 FQDESV, per germline (reference sequence). V was trimmed by 6 bases and J by 4 bases, leaving 15 bases between them. The CDR3 sequence: CASSPTRLVETQYF. The CDR3 coding sequence is TGTGCCAGCAGTCCTACTCGACTCGTAGAGACCCAGTACTTC. The whole variable domain, filled in from reference TRBV11-1 and TRBJ2-5, reads EAEVAQSPRYKITEKSQAVAFWCDPISGHATLYWYRQILGQGPELLVQFQDESVVDDSQLPKDRFSAERLKGVDSTLKIQPAELGDSAMYLCASSPTRLVETQYFGPGTRLLVL.

At least ten counts were recorded for this clonotype. The V gene is TRBV7-6, the J gene TRBJ1-6, with 9 bases aligning to TRBD1. CDR1 is SGHVS, CDR2 FNYEAQ, per germline. Trimming took 5 bases from V and 7 from J; bases not matched to a gene: 15. This CDR3 contains 18 residues. The CDR3 nucleotides read TGTGCCAGCAGCCCAAGTTTTAAGCTCGGGACAGGGAATTCACCCCTCCACTTT. This codes for CASSPSFKLGTGNSPLHF. Filled out from reference TRBV7-6 and TRBJ1-6, the complete variable domain reads GAGVSQSPRYKVTKRGQDVALRCDPISGHVSLYWYRQALGQGPEFLTYFNYEAQQDKSGLPNDRFSAERPEGSISTLTIQRTEQRDSAMYRCASSPSFKLGTGNSPLHFGNGTRLTVT.

This clonotype was detected only a few times. CDR3 sequence: CASSQEQEDEAFF. In nucleotides, the CDR3 is TGCGCCAGCAGCCAAGAACAGGAGGATGAAGCTTTCTTT. The chain carries TRBV4-1 and TRBJ1-1; maybe TRBD1 (5 bases). V was shortened by 0 bases and J by 7 bases, with 9 bases between the two germline ends. CDR3 length equals 13 residues. Germline-derived CDR1 and CDR2 are MGHRA and YSYEKL.

In this sample, this clonotype turned up many times. V and J are TRBV12-3 or TRBV12-4 and TRBJ1-2; perhaps TRBD1 as D (5 bases). V lost 7 bases and J 3 bases, leaving 24 bases between the germline ends. This CDR3 spans 17 amino acids. CDR3 DNA: TGTGCCAGCACCCCATCCCGGACATTCCGGATGGACTATGGCTACACCTTC. Protein sequence: CASTPSRTFRMDYGYTF.

The chain recombines TRBV20-1 with TRBJ2-1; D is perhaps TRBD2 (6 bases). The CDR3 has 14 amino acids. In germline, CDR1 is DFQATT, CDR2 SNEGSKA (reference sequence). The V end was cut by 0 bases, the J end by 4 bases, with 10 bases between. CDR3 region: CSARDGGLYNEQFF. The CDR3 nucleotides read TGCAGTGCTAGAGATGGGGGGTTATACAATGAGCAGTTCTTC.

The sample holds a few counts of this clonotype. The V gene is TRBV12-3 or TRBV12-4, the J gene TRBJ2-7, with D perhaps TRBD1 or TRBD2 (7 bases each). CDR3 length: 16 residues. Trimming took off 3 bases at V and 3 bases at J, with 18 bases between the two ends. CDR3 in amino acids: CASSLQQGGFLYEQYF. CDR3 coding DNA: TGTGCCAGCAGTTTGCAGCAGGGGGGGTTTCTCTACGAGCAGTACTTC.

The V call is TRBV18, the J call TRBJ1-5; D is undetermined. Trimming stripped 1 base from V and 4 bases from J, with 14 bases between. CDR3 size: 16 residues. CDR1 is KGHSH and CDR2 is LQKENI in the germline V gene. The CDR3 region is CASSPQIWAENQPQHF. In DNA, the CDR3 is TGTGCCAGCTCACCACAGATCTGGGCTGAAAATCAGCCCCAGCATTTT.

Sample share makes this clonotype large (0.1 to 1%). This chain joins TRBV5-1 and TRBJ2-1; 7 bases are a match to TRBD1. The CDR3 length is 14 residues. CDR1 is SGHRS and CDR2 is YFSETQ in the germline V gene. V shed 3 bases and J 6 bases; nucleotides not matched to a gene: 6. The CDR3: CASSSLTGINEQFF. Here the CDR3 DNA reads TGCGCCAGCAGCTCCCTGACAGGGATCAATGAGCAGTTCTTC.